The clone carrying this T cell receptor (beta chain) has only one observation. The sample is drawn from a study of blood T cell repertoires in COVID-19. Per the germline V gene, CDR1 is SGHAT and CDR2 is FQNNGV. The V and J ends lost 0 bases and 0 bases respectively, with 8 bases between them. This CDR3 is 16 amino acids long. Measured with immunoSEQ multiplex PCR; TCRdb has only the in-frame clones, and not every one. The sample holds some 150,000 clones, around 87% seen once. The rearrangement joins TRBV11-2 to TRBJ2-2; TRBD2 might be the D (6 bases). The sample comprised peripheral blood. This TCR came from a woman aged 60 to 75 with active or convalescent COVID-19. The CDR3 nucleotides read TGTGCCAGCAGCTTAGATCCGGGGGCGAACACCGGGGAGCTGTTTTTT. As protein: CASSLDPGANTGELFF.